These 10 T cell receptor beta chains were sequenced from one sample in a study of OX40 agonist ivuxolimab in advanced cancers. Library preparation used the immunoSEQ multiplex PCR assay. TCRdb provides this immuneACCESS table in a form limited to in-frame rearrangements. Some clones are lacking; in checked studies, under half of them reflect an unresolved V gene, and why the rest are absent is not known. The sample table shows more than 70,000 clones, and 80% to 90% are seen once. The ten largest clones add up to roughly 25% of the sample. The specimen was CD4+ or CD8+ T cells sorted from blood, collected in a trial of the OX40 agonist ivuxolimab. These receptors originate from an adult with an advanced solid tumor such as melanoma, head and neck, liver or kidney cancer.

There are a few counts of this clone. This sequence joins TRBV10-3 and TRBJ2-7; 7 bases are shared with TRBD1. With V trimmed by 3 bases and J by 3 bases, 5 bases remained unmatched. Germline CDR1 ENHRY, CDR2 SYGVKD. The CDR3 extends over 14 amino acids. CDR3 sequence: CAISDEGQHYEQYF. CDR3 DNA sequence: TGTGCCATCAGTGACGAGGGACAGCACTACGAGCAGTACTTC.

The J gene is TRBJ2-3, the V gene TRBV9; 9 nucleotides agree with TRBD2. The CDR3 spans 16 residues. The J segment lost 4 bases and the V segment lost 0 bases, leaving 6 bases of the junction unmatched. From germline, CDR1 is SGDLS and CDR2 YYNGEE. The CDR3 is CASSVVSGRFPDTQYF. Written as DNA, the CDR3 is TGTGCCAGCAGCGTAGTTAGCGGGAGATTCCCAGATACGCAGTATTTT. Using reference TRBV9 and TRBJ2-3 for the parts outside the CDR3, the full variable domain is DSGVTQTPKHLITATGQRVTLRCSPRSGDLSVYWYQQSLDQGLQFLIQYYNGEERAKGNILERFSAQQFPDLHSELNLSSLELGDSALYFCASSVVSGRFPDTQYFGPGTRLTVL.

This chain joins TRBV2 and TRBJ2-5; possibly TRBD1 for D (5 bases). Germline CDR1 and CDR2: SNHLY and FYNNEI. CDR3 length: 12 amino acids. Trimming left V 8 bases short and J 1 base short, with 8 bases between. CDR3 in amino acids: CASQGPQETQYF. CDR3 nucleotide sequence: TGTGCCAGCCAGGGTCCCCAAGAGACCCAGTACTTC.

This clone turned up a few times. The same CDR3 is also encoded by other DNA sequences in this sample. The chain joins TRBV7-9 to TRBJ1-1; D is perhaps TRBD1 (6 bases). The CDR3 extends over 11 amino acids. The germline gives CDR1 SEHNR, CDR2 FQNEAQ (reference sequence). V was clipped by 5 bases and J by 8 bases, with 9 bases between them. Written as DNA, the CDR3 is TGTGCCAGCAGCCCGGGGACAGAAGCTTTCTTT. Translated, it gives CASSPGTEAFF.

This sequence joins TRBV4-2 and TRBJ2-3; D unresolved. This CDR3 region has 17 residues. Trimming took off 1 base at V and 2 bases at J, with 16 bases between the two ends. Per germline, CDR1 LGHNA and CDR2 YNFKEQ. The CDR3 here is CASSQASSGGVTDTQYF. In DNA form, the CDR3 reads TGTGCCAGCAGCCAAGCTTCCTCCGGTGGCGTCACAGATACGCAGTATTTT.

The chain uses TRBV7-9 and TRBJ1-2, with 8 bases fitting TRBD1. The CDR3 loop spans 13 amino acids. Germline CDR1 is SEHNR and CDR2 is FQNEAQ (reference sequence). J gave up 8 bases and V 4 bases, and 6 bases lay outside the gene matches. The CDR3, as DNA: TGTGCCAGCAGCTGGGACAGGTGGGGCGGCTACACCTTC. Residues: CASSWDRWGGYTF.

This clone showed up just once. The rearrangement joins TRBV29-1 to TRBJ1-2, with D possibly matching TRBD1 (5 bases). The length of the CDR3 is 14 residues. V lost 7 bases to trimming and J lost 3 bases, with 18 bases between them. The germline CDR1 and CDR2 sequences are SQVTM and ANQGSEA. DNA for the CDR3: TGCAGCGCCACTTTTGGGGGTACTTACTATGGCTACACCTTC. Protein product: CSATFGGTYYGYTF.

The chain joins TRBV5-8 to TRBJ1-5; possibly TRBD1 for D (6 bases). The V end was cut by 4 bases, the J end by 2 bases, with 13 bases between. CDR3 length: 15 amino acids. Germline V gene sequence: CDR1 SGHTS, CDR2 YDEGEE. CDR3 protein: CASSGASGGNQPQHF. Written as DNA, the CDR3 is TGTGCCAGCAGCGGTGCTTCAGGGGGCAATCAGCCCCAGCATTTT. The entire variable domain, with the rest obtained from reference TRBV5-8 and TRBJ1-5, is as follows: EAGVTQSPTHLIKTRGQQATLRCSPISGHTSVYWYQQALGLGLQFLLWYDEGEERNRGNFPPRFSGRQFPNYSSELNVNALELEDSALYLCASSGASGGNQPQHFGDGTRLSIL.

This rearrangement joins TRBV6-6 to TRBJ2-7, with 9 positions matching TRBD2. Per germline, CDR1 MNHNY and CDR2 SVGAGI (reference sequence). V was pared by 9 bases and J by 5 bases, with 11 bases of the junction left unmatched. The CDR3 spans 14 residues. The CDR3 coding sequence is TGTGCCAGTCGGAGGGGCGGGGGGGCCAACGAGCAGTACTTC. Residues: CASRRGGGANEQYF.

The CDR3 bases are TGTGCCAGCAGCATCGGGACAGGAGAAGGGACAGATACGCAGTATTTT. Translation: CASSIGTGEGTDTQYF. The chain is built from TRBV5-6 and TRBJ2-3, with 8 bases aligning to TRBD1. With 4 bases clipped from V and 3 bases from J, the junction kept 10 bases outside the gene matches. This CDR3 has 16 amino acids. Germline V gives CDR1 SGHDT, CDR2 YYEEEE.